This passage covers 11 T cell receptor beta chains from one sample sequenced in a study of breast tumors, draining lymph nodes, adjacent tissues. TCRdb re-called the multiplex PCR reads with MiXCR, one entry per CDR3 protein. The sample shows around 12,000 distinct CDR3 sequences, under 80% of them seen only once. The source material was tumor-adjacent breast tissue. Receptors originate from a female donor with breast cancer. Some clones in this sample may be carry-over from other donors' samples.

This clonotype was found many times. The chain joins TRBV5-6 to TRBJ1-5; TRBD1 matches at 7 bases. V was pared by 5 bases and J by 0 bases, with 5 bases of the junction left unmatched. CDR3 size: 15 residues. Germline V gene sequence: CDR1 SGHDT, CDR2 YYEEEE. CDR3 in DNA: TGTGCCAGCAGTCCGGGACAGAATAGCAATCAGCCCCAGCATTTT. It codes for CASSPGQNSNQPQHF.

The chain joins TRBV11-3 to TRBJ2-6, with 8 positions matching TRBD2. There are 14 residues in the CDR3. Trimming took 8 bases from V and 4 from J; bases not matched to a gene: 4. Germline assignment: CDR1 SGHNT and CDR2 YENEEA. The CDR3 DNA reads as TGTGCCAGCCGGGAGGGCGACGGGGCCAACGTCCTGACTTTC. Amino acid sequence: CASREGDGANVLTF.

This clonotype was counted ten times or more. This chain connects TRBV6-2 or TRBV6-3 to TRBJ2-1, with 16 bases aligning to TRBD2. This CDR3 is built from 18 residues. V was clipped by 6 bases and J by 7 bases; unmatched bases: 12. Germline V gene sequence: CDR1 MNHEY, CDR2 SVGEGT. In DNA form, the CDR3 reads TGTGCCAGCAGGGCTTCCGGGACTAGCGGGAGGGCCGTGAATGAGCAGTTCTTC. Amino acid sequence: CASRASGTSGRAVNEQFF.

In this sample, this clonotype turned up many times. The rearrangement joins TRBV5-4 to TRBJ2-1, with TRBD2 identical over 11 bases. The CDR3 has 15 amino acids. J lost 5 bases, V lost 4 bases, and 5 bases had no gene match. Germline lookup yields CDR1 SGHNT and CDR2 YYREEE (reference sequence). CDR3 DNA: TGTGCCAGCAGCCGGACTAGCGGGTTAAACAATGAGCAGTTCTTC. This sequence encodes CASSRTSGLNNEQFF. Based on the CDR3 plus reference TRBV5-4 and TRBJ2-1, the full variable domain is ETGVTQSPTHLIKTRGQQVTLRCSSQSGHNTVSWYQQALGQGPQFIFQYYREEENGRGNFPPRFSGLQFPNYSSELNVNALELDDSALYLCASSRTSGLNNEQFFGPGTRLTVL.

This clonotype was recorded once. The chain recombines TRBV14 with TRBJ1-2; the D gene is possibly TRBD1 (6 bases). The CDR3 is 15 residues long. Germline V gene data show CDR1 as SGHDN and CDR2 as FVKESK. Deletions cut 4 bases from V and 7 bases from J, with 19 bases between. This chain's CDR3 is CASSPLPGTNAGYTF. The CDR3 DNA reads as TGTGCCAGCAGCCCCCTGCCCGGGACAAACGCTGGCTACACCTTC.

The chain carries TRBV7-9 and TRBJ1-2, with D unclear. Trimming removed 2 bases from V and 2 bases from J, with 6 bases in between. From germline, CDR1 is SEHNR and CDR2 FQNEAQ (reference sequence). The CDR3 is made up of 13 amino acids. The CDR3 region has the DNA TGTGCCAGCAGCTTAAAAGAGAACTATGGCTACACCTTC. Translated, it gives CASSLKENYGYTF. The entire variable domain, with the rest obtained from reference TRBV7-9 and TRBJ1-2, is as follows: DTGVSQNPRHKITKRGQNVTFRCDPISEHNRLYWYRQTLGQGPEFLTYFQNEAQLEKSRLLSDRFSAERPKGSFSTLEIQRTEQGDSAMYLCASSLKENYGYTFGSGTRLTVV.

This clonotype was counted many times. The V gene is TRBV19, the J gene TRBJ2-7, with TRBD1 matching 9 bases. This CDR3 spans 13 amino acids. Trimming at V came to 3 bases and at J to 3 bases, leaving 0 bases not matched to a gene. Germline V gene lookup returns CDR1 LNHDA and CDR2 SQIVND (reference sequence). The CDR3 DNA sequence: TGTGCCAGTAGTATGACAGGGGGCTACGAGCAGTACTTC. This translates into CASSMTGGYEQYF.

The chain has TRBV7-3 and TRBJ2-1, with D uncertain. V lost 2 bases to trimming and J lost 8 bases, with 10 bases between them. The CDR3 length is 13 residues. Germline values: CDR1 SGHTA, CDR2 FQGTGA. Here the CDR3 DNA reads TGTGCCAGCAGCTTACAGTATCAAGATGAGCAGTTCTTC. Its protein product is CASSLQYQDEQFF.

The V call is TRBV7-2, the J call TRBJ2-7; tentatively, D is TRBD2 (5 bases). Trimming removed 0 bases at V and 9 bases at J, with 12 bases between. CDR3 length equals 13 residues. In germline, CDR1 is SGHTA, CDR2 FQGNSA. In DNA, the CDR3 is TGTGCCAGCAGCTTAGCGGCGGATGGGAGGCAGTACTTC. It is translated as CASSLAADGRQYF. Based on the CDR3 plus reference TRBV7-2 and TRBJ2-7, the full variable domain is GAGVSQSPSNKVTEKGKDVELRCDPISGHTALYWYRQSLGQGLEFLIYFQGNSAPDKSGLPSDRFSAERTGGSVSTLTIQRTQQEDSAVYLCASSLAADGRQYFGPGTRLTVT.

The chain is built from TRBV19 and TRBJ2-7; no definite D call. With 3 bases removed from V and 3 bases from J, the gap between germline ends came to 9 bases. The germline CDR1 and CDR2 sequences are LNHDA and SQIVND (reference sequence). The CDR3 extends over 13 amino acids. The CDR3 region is CASSILKGYEQYF. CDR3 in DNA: TGTGCCAGTAGTATCCTTAAGGGCTACGAGCAGTACTTC.

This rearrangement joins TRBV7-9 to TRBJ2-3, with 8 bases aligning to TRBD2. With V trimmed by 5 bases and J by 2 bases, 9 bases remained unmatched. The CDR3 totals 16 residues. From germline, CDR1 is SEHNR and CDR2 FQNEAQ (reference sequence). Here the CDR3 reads CASSPLAGGATDTQYF. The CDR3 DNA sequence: TGTGCCAGCAGCCCTCTGGCGGGAGGAGCCACAGATACGCAGTATTTT. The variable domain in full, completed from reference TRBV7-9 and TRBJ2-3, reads DTGVSQNPRHKITKRGQNVTFRCDPISEHNRLYWYRQTLGQGPEFLTYFQNEAQLEKSRLLSDRFSAERPKGSFSTLEIQRTEQGDSAMYLCASSPLAGGATDTQYFGPGTRLTVL.